What follows are 21 T cell receptor beta chains derived from one specimen sequenced in a study of T cell responses to AZD1222 COVID-19 vaccine. TCRdb's table, derived via immunoSEQ multiplex PCR, lists solely in-frame clones and lacks some. The repertoire has 130,000 to 150,000 clones, roughly 80% of them found once; the top ten carry over 4%. This sample comprised peripheral blood, obtained on day 0 of MenACWY control vaccination. These receptor sequences come from an adult in good health.

The V call is TRBV19, the J call TRBJ1-5, with TRBD1 identical over 11 bases. V was clipped by 5 bases and J by 6 bases; unmatched bases: 15. From germline, CDR1 is LNHDA and CDR2 SQIVND (reference sequence). The CDR3 runs to 18 residues. Written as DNA, the CDR3 is TGTGCCAGTAGTTTGGACAGGGGGCCTGGCAGGGGGAGTCAGCCCCAGCATTTT. Translation: CASSLDRGPGRGSQPQHF.

This chain uses TRBV12-5 with TRBJ2-5; no definite D call. The V gene lost 6 bases and the J gene lost 5 bases, with 13 bases spanning the gap. This CDR3 is built from 13 residues. Germline values: CDR1 LGHNT, CDR2 FRNRAP. DNA of the CDR3: TGTGCTAGTGGCTCCACCCCTCTGGAGACCCAGTACTTC. Encoded protein: CASGSTPLETQYF.

The chain has TRBV4-1 and TRBJ2-1; D gene ambiguous. This CDR3 region has 19 residues. Trimming pared 3 bases from V and 2 bases from J, leaving 23 bases between. Germline V gene data show CDR1 as MGHRA and CDR2 as YSYEKL. CDR3 bases: TGCGCCAGCAGCCAGCCAGGCGTAGGTGGCAGGTCGGCCTACAATGAGCAGTTCTTC. The encoded protein is CASSQPGVGGRSAYNEQFF.

This chain connects TRBV24-1 to TRBJ2-1, with a weak D call TRBD2 (6 bases). This CDR3 has 11 amino acids. V shed 4 bases and J shed 13 bases, with 10 bases lying between them. The germline V gene has CDR1 KGHDR and CDR2 SFDVKD. DNA for the CDR3: TGTGCCACCAGTGACAGGGAGGTTCAGTTCTTC. This codes for CATSDREVQFF.

The V call is TRBV10-3, the J call TRBJ2-3; D remains unclear. Per the germline V gene, CDR1 is ENHRY and CDR2 is SYGVKD. V was trimmed by 6 bases and J by 1 base, leaving 11 bases between them. The CDR3 sequence is 14 residues long. The CDR3 here is CAISDFGGTDTQYF. In nucleotides, the CDR3 is TGTGCCATCAGCGATTTTGGGGGCACAGATACGCAGTATTTT.

This chain joins TRBV5-1 and TRBJ1-2; the D is unclear. The germline V gene has CDR1 SGHRS and CDR2 YFSETQ. Trimming took off 0 bases at V and 5 bases at J, with 11 bases between the two ends. The CDR3 is 14 residues long. In nucleotides, the CDR3 is TGCGCCAGCAGCTTGGGTAACGGTGGGTATGGCTACACCTTC. Its protein is CASSLGNGGYGYTF.

This chain links TRBV7-7 with TRBJ2-3; D may correspond to TRBD1 or TRBD2 (5 bases each). V shed 1 base and J shed 3 bases, with 11 bases lying between them. Looked up from germline, CDR1 is SSHAT and CDR2 is FNYEAQ (reference sequence). The CDR3 extends over 15 amino acids. In DNA form, the CDR3 reads TGTGCCAGCAGCTTAGGAGGGGCTCTTACAGATACGCAGTATTTT. Translation gives CASSLGGALTDTQYF.

The chain couples TRBV28 to TRBJ1-4; maybe TRBD1 (6 bases). The CDR3 runs 15 residues. Trimming shortened V by 5 bases and J by 3 bases, and 13 bases separated the two germline ends. CDR1 and CDR2 (germline): MDHEN, SYDVKM. CDR3 region: CASSHSGEANEKLFF. DNA of the CDR3: TGTGCCAGCAGTCACTCAGGGGAGGCTAATGAAAAACTGTTTTTT.

This clone occurred a few times. The chain employs TRBV12-5 and TRBJ2-5, with 12 nucleotides matching TRBD2. J lost 4 bases, V lost 2 bases, and 11 bases had no gene match. CDR1 and CDR2 from the germline V gene are LGHNT and FRNRAP. This CDR3 has 18 residues. CDR3 sequence: CASGLTGLAGTQSETQYF. Here the CDR3 DNA reads TGTGCTAGTGGTTTGACCGGACTAGCGGGAACCCAGTCAGAGACCCAGTACTTC. Full variable domain (rest looked up from reference TRBV12-5 and TRBJ2-5): DARVTQTPRHKVTEMGQEVTMRCQPILGHNTVFWYRQTMMQGLELLAYFRNRAPLDDSGMPKDRFSAEMPDATLATLKIQPSEPRDSAVYFCASGLTGLAGTQSETQYFGPGTRLLVL.

The genes are TRBV5-1 and TRBJ2-3; no clear D gene. Germline CDR1 is SGHRS and CDR2 is YFSETQ. This CDR3 contains 13 residues. V lost 1 base to trimming and J lost 4 bases, with 7 bases between them. For the CDR3, the DNA is TGCGCCAGCAGCTTGACGGGTCCAGATACGCAGTATTTT. It is translated as CASSLTGPDTQYF.

The chain combines TRBV28 with TRBJ1-4; the match to TRBD1 covers 9 bases. The V gene's germline CDR1 is MDHEN and CDR2 SYDVKM. This CDR3 is 14 amino acids long. V lost 6 bases and J lost 7; bases outside the gene matches: 6. The CDR3 loop is CASSTGTGLEKLFF. In DNA, the CDR3 is TGTGCCAGCAGCACCGGGACAGGGCTTGAAAAACTGTTTTTT.

The chain joins TRBV4-1 to TRBJ2-2; D is possibly TRBD2 (5 bases). This CDR3 region has 16 residues. Trimming left V 0 bases short and J 0 bases short, with 8 bases between. Germline V gives CDR1 MGHRA, CDR2 YSYEKL. CDR3 sequence: CASSQDRTPNTGELFF. As DNA, the CDR3 is TGCGCCAGCAGCCAAGACAGGACTCCGAACACCGGGGAGCTGTTTTTT.

CDR3 residues: CASSSHGQGTTEAFF. Written as DNA, the CDR3 is TGTGCCAGCAGTTCCCACGGCCAGGGAACCACTGAAGCTTTCTTT. V is TRBV28 and J is TRBJ1-1; D might be TRBD1 (5 bases). The V end was cut by 4 bases, the J end by 4 bases, with 16 bases between. The CDR3 has 15 residues. CDR1 is MDHEN, CDR2 SYDVKM, per germline.

The V and J genes are TRBV18 and TRBJ2-2; 10 nucleotides agree with TRBD1. Germline trimming cut 1 base from V and 6 bases from J; bases unmatched to any gene: 2. CDR1 and CDR2 from the germline V gene are KGHSH and LQKENI. The CDR3 totals 15 residues. The CDR3 is CASSPLDRGSGELFF. DNA of the CDR3: TGTGCCAGCTCACCACTGGACAGGGGGTCCGGGGAGCTGTTTTTT.

This rearrangement joins TRBV2 to TRBJ2-6, with D unclear. CDR1 and CDR2 (germline): SNHLY, FYNNEI. Trimming left V 3 bases short and J 0 bases short, with 9 bases between. The CDR3 runs 16 residues. The DNA of the CDR3 is TGTGCCAGCAGTGACAGTCGAAACTCTGGGGCCAACGTCCTGACTTTC. It encodes CASSDSRNSGANVLTF.

The chain combines TRBV28 with TRBJ2-3; D may be TRBD1 (6 bases). The CDR3 length is 15 residues. The germline V gene has CDR1 MDHEN and CDR2 SYDVKM. Trimming removed 7 bases at V and 5 bases at J, with 19 bases between. CDR3 DNA: TGTGCCAGCAACATCCGGGACAATTCGAGAGATACGCAGTATTTT. It specifies CASNIRDNSRDTQYF.

V is TRBV11-2 and J is TRBJ1-2; D is uncertain. Looked up from germline, CDR1 is SGHAT and CDR2 is FQNNGV. The CDR3 is made up of 13 amino acids. Trimming pared 5 bases from V and 7 bases from J, leaving 14 bases between. The CDR3 loop is CASSPHRAGGYTF. The CDR3 DNA sequence: TGTGCCAGCAGCCCCCATCGTGCCGGTGGCTACACCTTC.

The chain joins TRBV4-2 to TRBJ2-6, with D possibly TRBD2 on 6 matching bases. This CDR3 is 20 amino acids long. CDR1 and CDR2 (germline): LGHNA, YNFKEQ. The germline V and J ends were trimmed by 0 bases and 6 bases, with 24 bases remaining between them. The DNA for the CDR3 is TGTGCCAGCAGCCAAGATGCGGTCCCTAGCGCGAGTCCTGCGGCCAACGTCCTGACTTTC. It translates to CASSQDAVPSASPAANVLTF.

The chain is built from TRBV30 and TRBJ1-2; D is unresolved. CDR3 length: 13 amino acids. The V gene's germline CDR1 is GTSNPN and CDR2 SVGIG (reference sequence). Trimming cost V 4 bases and J 1 base, with 10 bases left between them. This CDR3 is CAWKPPYNYGYTF. CDR3 nucleotide sequence: TGTGCCTGGAAGCCCCCATATAACTATGGCTACACCTTC.

As DNA, the CDR3 is TGTGCCAGCAGCTTAGCCCAGGGGCCGAGCTCCTATAATTCACCCCTCCACTTT. This codes for CASSLAQGPSSYNSPLHF. This sequence joins TRBV11-2 and TRBJ1-6; D may be TRBD1 (6 bases). This CDR3 region has 18 residues. CDR1 is SGHAT and CDR2 is FQNNGV in the germline V gene. Trimming took off 1 base at V and 0 bases at J, with 13 bases between the two ends.

The chain recombines TRBV5-1 with TRBJ2-7; D unclear. The CDR3 has 12 amino acids. Germline V gene data show CDR1 as SGHRS and CDR2 as YFSETQ. V was clipped by 4 bases and J by 5 bases, with 10 bases between them. CDR3 amino acids: CASSMVPHEQYF. DNA of the CDR3: TGCGCCAGCAGCATGGTCCCGCACGAGCAGTACTTC.